This T cell receptor (beta chain) was captured by sequencing in a study of molecular identifiers for immune sequencing clone quantification. Bulk libraries came from a prior protocol with listed TCR primers. TCRdb re-called the PCR reads through MiXCR, storing one row per CDR3 protein. This sample has some 680,000 distinct CDR3 sequences, with 25% found just once. V gave up 5 bases and J gave up 6 bases; unmatched junction bases: 11. CDR3 length: 17 amino acids. The germline gives CDR1 PRHDT, CDR2 FYEKMQ (reference sequence). As for this clonotype: It may be a read error: a sequence one base away is much more abundant.

The receptor was derived from a human donor in good health. Some libraries in this study had Jurkat cell RNA spiked in. The source material was naive CD8+ T cells from blood, with Jurkat cell RNA spiked in. The subset is: FACS-sorted CD8+CD4-CCR7+CD45RA+ naive T cells. The chain is built from TRBV13 and TRBJ2-3; 13 bases fit TRBD2. The CDR3 region is CASSPAQTSGGMDTQYF. The CDR3 nucleotides read TGTGCCAGCAGCCCCGCCCAGACTAGCGGGGGGATGGATACGCAGTATTTT.